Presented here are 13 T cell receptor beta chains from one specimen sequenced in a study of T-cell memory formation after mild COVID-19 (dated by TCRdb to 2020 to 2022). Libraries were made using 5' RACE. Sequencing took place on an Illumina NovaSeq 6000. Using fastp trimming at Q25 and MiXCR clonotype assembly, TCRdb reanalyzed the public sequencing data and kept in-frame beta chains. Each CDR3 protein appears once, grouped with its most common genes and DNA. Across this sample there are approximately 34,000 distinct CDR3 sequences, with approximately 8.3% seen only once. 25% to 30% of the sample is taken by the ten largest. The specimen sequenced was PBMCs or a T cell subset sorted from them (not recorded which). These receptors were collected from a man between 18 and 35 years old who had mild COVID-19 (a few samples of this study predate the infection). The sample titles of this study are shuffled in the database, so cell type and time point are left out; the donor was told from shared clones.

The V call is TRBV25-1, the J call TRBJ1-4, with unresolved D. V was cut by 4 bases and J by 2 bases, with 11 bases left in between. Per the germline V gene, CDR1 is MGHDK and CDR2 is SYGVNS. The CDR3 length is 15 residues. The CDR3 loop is CASSGWTETNEKLFF. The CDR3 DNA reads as TGTGCCAGCAGTGGTTGGACGGAGACTAATGAAAAACTGTTTTTT.

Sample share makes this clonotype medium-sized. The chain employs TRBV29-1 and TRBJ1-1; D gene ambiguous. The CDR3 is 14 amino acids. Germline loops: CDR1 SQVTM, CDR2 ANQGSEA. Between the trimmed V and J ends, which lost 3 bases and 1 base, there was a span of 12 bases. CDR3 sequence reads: CSVEIGMENTEAFF. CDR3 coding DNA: TGCAGCGTTGAGATAGGGATGGAGAACACTGAAGCTTTCTTT.

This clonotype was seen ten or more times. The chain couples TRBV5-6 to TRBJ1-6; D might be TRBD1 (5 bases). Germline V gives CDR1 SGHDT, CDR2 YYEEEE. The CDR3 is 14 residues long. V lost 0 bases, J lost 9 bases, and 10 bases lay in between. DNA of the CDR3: TGTGCCAGCAGCTTGGGTCTTGGGGGTTCACCCCTCCACTTT. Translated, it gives CASSLGLGGSPLHF.

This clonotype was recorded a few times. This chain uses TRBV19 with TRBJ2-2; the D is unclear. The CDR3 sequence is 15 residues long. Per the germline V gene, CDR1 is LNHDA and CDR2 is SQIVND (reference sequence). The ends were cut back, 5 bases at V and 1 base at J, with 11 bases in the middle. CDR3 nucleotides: TGTGCCAGTAGTTTTAGGGCTCAGAACACCGGGGAGCTGTTTTTT. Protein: CASSFRAQNTGELFF.

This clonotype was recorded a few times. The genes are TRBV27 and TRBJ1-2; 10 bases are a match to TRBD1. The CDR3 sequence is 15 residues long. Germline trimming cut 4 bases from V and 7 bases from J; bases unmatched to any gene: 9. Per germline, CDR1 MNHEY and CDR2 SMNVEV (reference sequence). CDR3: CASSSTGTGARGYTF. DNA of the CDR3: TGTGCCAGCAGTTCAACCGGGACAGGGGCTCGTGGCTACACCTTC.

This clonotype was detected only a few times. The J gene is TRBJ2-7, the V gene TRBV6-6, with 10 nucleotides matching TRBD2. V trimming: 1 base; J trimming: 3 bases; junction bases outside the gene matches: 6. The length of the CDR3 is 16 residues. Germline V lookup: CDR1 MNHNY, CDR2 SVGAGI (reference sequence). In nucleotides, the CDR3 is TGTGCCAGCAGTTACTTTACTAGCGGGGCCCACTACGAGCAGTACTTC. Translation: CASSYFTSGAHYEQYF.

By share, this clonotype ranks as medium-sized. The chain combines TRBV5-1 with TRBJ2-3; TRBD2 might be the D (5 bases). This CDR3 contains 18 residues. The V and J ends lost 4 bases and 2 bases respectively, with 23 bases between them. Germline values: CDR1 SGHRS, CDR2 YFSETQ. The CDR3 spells CASSPRSGWRLITDTQYF. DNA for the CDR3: TGCGCCAGCAGCCCTCGATCTGGGTGGAGGCTTATCACAGATACGCAGTATTTT.

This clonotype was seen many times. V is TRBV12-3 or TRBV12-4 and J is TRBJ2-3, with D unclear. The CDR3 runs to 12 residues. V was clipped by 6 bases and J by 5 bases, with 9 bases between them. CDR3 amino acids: CASSPNLDTQYF. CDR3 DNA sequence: TGTGCCAGCAGCCCAAACTTAGATACGCAGTATTTT.

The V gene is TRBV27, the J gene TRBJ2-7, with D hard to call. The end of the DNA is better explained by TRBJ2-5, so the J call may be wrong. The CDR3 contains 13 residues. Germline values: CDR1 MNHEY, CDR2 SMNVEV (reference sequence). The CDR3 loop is CASSFGKTETQYF. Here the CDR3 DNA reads TGTGCCAGCAGTTTTGGGAAGACGGAGACCCAGTACTTC.

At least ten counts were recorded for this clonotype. CDR3 sequence (DNA): TGTGCCACCAGTGAAGGGACACAATCATACTATGGCTACACCTTC. Translation gives CATSEGTQSYYGYTF. This chain connects TRBV24-1 to TRBJ1-2; D may be TRBD1 (6 bases). This CDR3 contains 15 residues. Germline V gene data show CDR1 as KGHDR and CDR2 as SFDVKD. Trimming shortened V by 4 bases and J by 3 bases, and 14 bases separated the two germline ends.

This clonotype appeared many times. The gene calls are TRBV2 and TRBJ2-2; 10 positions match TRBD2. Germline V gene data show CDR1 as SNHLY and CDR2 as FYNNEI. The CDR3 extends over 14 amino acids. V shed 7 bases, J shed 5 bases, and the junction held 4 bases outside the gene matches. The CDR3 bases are TGTGCCAGCATTAGCGGGGGGCTTACCGGGGAGCTGTTTTTT. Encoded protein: CASISGGLTGELFF.

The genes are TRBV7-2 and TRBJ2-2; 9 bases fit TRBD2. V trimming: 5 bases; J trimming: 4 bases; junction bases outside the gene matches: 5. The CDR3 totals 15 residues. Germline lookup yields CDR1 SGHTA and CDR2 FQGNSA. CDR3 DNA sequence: TGTGCCAGCAGCCCGCGGGGGGGCCCCACCGGGGAGCTGTTTTTT. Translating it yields CASSPRGGPTGELFF.

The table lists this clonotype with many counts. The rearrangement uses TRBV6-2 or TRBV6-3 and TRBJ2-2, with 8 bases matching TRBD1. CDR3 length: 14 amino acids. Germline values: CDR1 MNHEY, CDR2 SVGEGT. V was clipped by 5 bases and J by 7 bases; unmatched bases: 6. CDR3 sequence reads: CASSKGQGVGELFF. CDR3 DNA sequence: TGTGCCAGCAGTAAAGGACAGGGCGTCGGGGAGCTGTTTTTT.